This TCR beta chain is from a study of beta chain features in type 1 diabetes. Study-wide findings and caveats: Type 1 diabetes patients had moderately but significantly shorter TCRB CDR3s in all four CD4+ subsets.

This CDR3 is 13 amino acids long. V was shortened by 5 bases and J by 4 bases, with 9 bases between the two germline ends. Germline V gives CDR1 MDHEN, CDR2 SYDVKM. Concerning this clone itself: What it binds is not known.

The whole isolated RNA underwent reverse transcription, so sequencing captured expressed TCRB transcripts. Data came from immunoSEQ multiplex PCR; TCRdb stores just in-frame clones and leaves some out. Of tens of thousands of clones in the sample, roughly 66% were seen once. The rearrangement uses TRBV28 and TRBJ2-1; tentative D call: TRBD1 (6 bases). This clonotype was obtained from a man between 18 and 35 years old with type 1 diabetes. The sequencing sample was made of Tregs from blood. CDR3 loop: CASSLDSYNEQFF. For the CDR3, the DNA is TGTGCCAGCAGTCTGGACAGTTACAATGAGCAGTTCTTC. The variable domain in full, with the rest retrieved from reference TRBV28 and TRBJ2-1, is DVKVTQSSRYLVKRTGEKVFLECVQDMDHENMFWYRQDPGLGLRLIYFSYDVKMKEKGDIPEGYSVSREKKERFSLILESASTNQTSMYLCASSLDSYNEQFFGPGTRLTVL.